The source of this T cell receptor beta chain is a study of T cells after somatic rescue of genetic block. The CDR3 totals 15 residues. The germline gives CDR1 SNHLY, CDR2 FYNNEI. V lost 4 bases and J lost 1; bases outside the gene matches: 1. Assay used: immunoSEQ multiplex PCR; TCRdb lists only in-frame clones, some missing. Of approximately 70,000 clones detected, roughly 93% appear once; the ten largest clones hold about 3%. The receptor was isolated from a man aged 25 to 40. The chain couples TRBV2 to TRBJ1-5, with TRBD1 matching over 10 bases. Sequencing used peripheral blood mononuclear cells (PBMCs). CDR3 nucleotides: TGTGCCAGCAGTGGACAGGGGGCGAGCAATCAGCCCCAGCATTTT. Translating it yields CASSGQGASNQPQHF.